This T cell receptor (beta chain) was sequenced for a study of cytomegalovirus exposure and HLA in healthy donors. As for the study in general: The 120 validation repertoires matched the 666 first-cohort repertoires in platform, a later analysis reported.

There are 19 residues in the CDR3. V was pared by 0 bases and J by 1 base, with 10 bases of the junction left unmatched. Germline CDR1 reads SNHLY; CDR2 reads FYNNEI. The data were produced by immunoSEQ multiplex PCR, yet TCRdb's version contains in-frame clones alone and is incomplete. The sample has approximately 200,000 clones, just over 90% seen once. Concerning this clone: The antigen remains unidentified.

Findings and limits, study-wide: Later, an analysis found that TCR clusters from the first cohort tended to co-occur in the 120 or so validation repertoires. A few CMV-associated chains proved CMV antigen-specific in vitro. Overall, approximately 150 TCR beta chains were annotated as cytomegalovirus-associated.

This rearrangement joins TRBV2 to TRBJ2-2, with 8 bases identical to TRBD1. This clonotype was obtained from a woman in her late teens or twenties in good health and CMV-seronegative. Sequencing was performed on PBMCs. CDR3 region: CASSEALGTGILNTGELFF. In DNA, the CDR3 is TGTGCCAGCAGTGAAGCGCTCGGGACAGGCATACTGAACACCGGGGAGCTGTTTTTT.